This T cell receptor beta chain appears in the sequencing data of a study of T-cell memory formation after mild COVID-19. Study background: Largely donor-specific sequence clusters came from a couple of donors.

Findings of the study overall: The pre-infection memory compartment contained some responding clones, suggesting cross-reactive memory joined.

A word on this clonotype: The antigen remains unidentified.

Barcoded TCR alpha and TCR beta cDNA libraries with UMIs came from 5'RACE using constant-segment primers. TCRdb re-called the 5' RACE reads with MiXCR, one entry per CDR3 protein. This table has some 100,000 distinct CDR3 sequences, 11% appearing once. The V segment lost 5 bases and the J segment 5 bases; nucleotides outside the gene matches: 8. The CDR3 totals 14 residues. Germline values: CDR1 SEHNR, CDR2 FQNEAQ (reference sequence). The sequencing input was PBMCs or a T cell subset sorted from them (not recorded which). The rearrangement uses TRBV7-9 and TRBJ1-1; 7 nucleotides agree with TRBD1. This receptor was taken from a man aged 18 to 35 who had mild COVID-19 (a few samples of this study predate the infection). Cell type and time point are not known. The CDR3 spells CASSPGGGHTEAFF. DNA of the CDR3: TGTGCCAGCAGCCCAGGGGGGGGGCATACTGAAGCTTTCTTT.